The rows below give T cell receptor beta chains drawn from one sample of a study of monozygotic twins with inflammatory bowel disease. TCRdb re-called the 5' RACE reads and shows each CDR3 protein once, DNA omitted. Found here are 200,000 to 250,000 distinct CDR3 sequences; the top ten clones hold approximately 7.7%. The sample taken for sequencing was blood. Every receptor here comes from a human donor with ulcerative colitis or Crohn's disease, or a healthy co-twin of an affected twin (not recorded which). CDR3s include the opening cysteine and the closing phenylalanine or tryptophan.

TRBV12-3/TRBV12-4	TRBJ1-2	CASSPNGQGAANYGYTF
TRBV12-3/TRBV12-4	TRBJ2-3	CASSLTGDTQYF
TRBV18	TRBJ2-3	CASSRTSQRTDTQYF
TRBV28	TRBJ2-5	CASRVGTSGAQETQYF
TRBV18	TRBJ2-5	CASSPMGETQYF
TRBV27	TRBJ1-2	CASSFAGGAGYTF
TRBV5-6	TRBJ2-1	CASSPSPYNEQFF
TRBV7-6	TRBJ2-3	CASSTRTGDTQYF
TRBV5-1	TRBJ1-1	CASRPVGNTEAFF
TRBV11-1	TRBJ1-1	CASSLEVPGQGRNTEAFF
TRBV12-3/TRBV12-4	TRBJ2-7	CASSPRLAGADEQYF
TRBV5-1	TRBJ1-1	CASSLAVGTEAFF
TRBV5-6	TRBJ2-1	CASSPTGLANNEQFF
TRBV20-1	TRBJ2-1	CSARGGQNEQFF
TRBV11-2	TRBJ2-3	CASSLYSPGRERGSDTQYF
TRBV11-2	TRBJ2-7	CASSLLGLAGGEAQYF
TRBV4-2	TRBJ2-7	CASSQGHTGEQYF
TRBV5-6	TRBJ2-7	CASSLGISEQYF
TRBV19	TRBJ1-2	CASSPEWGGYTF
TRBV6-1	TRBJ1-2	CAGRRDSNYGYTF
TRBV7-2	TRBJ2-7	CASSPLGTYEQYF
TRBV7-2	TRBJ2-7	CASSLELAGVLHF
TRBV7-9	TRBJ2-5	CASSFPPKTYF
TRBV14	TRBJ2-3	CASSQDGARYTQYF
TRBV29-1	TRBJ1-1	CSVVVHQGTEAFF
TRBV12-3/TRBV12-4	TRBJ1-5	CASSPSEGTGNQPQHF
TRBV6-2/TRBV6-3	TRBJ2-2	CASSSTGGTGELFF
TRBV12-3/TRBV12-4	TRBJ2-1	CASSLRGGVYNEQFF
TRBV19	TRBJ1-2	CASSAPPGTGVYGYTF
TRBV25-1	TRBJ2-5	CASSEFGPGEETQYF
TRBV4-2	TRBJ2-7	CASSQGGVGAYEQYF
TRBV20-1	TRBJ2-1	CSALTSGDEQFF
TRBV5-1	TRBJ2-5	CASSVLAGGRETQYF
TRBV2	TRBJ1-1	CASGENTEAFF
TRBV30	TRBJ2-7	CAWSLRIQASSYEQYF
TRBV6-1	TRBJ2-7	CASRDLINSYEQYF
TRBV28	TRBJ2-7	CASRKLAGVYEQYF
TRBV7-9	TRBJ2-1	CASRSRDRGDPNEQFF
TRBV19	TRBJ2-1	CASSILGGSYNEQFF
TRBV7-9	TRBJ1-5	CASSTDTNQPQHF
TRBV18	TRBJ1-1	CASSPNEGYTEAFF
TRBV11-1	TRBJ2-3	CASSGYRGQRASVDTQYF
TRBV4-1	TRBJ2-7	CASSQGTSNQYEQYF
TRBV15	TRBJ2-1	CATSTVLAPNEQFF
TRBV19	TRBJ1-2	CASSPTFYGYTF
TRBV4-1	TRBJ2-5	CAISQDMEGGGAVRETQYF
TRBV6-5	TRBJ2-1	CASKGSGGPFDEQFF
TRBV6-1	TRBJ2-1	CASSEGTKRDEQFF